This T cell receptor (beta chain) was obtained from a study of metastatic and nonmetastatic thyroid tumors. Study summary: A comparison of repertoires was made across blood and tumor or nodule tissue from malignant and benign thyroid patients.

Among the patients, none had received any treatment before thyroid surgery. With MiXCR, TCRdb reprocessed the PCR reads. The data show approximately 25,000 clones, around an eighth seen once. The V end was cut by 6 bases, the J end by 3 bases, with 9 bases between. The CDR3 contains 13 residues. Germline V gene data show CDR1 as SGHTA and CDR2 as FQGTGA. At least ten counts were recorded for this clone. Its antigen is undetermined. Study-wide points: Reports indicated that malignant thyroid tumors showed significantly higher TCR beta diversity than benign nodules did, in blood and tumor.

The chain combines TRBV7-3 with TRBJ1-5, with a tentative D call TRBD1 (5 bases). The TCR comes from a female donor with papillary thyroid cancer or a benign thyroid nodule (not recorded which). Some clones in this sample may be carry-over from other donors' samples. Sequenced material: blood. CDR3 sequence: CASSPGANQPQHF. The CDR3 DNA reads as TGTGCCAGCAGTCCCGGGGCCAATCAGCCCCAGCATTTT.